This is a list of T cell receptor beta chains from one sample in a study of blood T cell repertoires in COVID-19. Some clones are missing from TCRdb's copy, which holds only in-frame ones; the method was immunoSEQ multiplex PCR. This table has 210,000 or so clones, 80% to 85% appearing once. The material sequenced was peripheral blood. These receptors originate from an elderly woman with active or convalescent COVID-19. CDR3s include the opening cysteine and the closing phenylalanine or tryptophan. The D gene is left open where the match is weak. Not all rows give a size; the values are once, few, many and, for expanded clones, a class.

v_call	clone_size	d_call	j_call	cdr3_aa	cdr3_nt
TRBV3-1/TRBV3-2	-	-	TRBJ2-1	CASSQDLYRVNEQFF	TGTGCCAGCAGCCAAGATCTTTACAGGGTCAATGAGCAGTTCTTC
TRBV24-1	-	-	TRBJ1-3	CATSDLRDSGNTIYF	TGTGCCACCAGTGACCTCCGGGACTCTGGAAACACCATATATTTT
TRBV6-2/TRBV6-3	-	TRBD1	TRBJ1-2	CASSSPDRGGYGYTF	TGTGCCAGCAGTTCCCCCGACAGGGGAGGCTATGGCTACACCTTC
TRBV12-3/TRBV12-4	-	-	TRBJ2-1	CASSSDSYNEQFF	TGTGCCAGCAGTTCGGACAGCTACAATGAGCAGTTCTTC
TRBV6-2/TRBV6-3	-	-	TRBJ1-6	CASSYSTGYLHF	TGTGCCAGCAGTTACTCGACAGGCTACCTCCACTTT
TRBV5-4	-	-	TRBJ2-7	CASSLDRQGKQYF	TGTGCCAGCAGCTTGGATCGCCAGGGAAAACAGTACTTC
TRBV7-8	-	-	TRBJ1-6	CASSSQQLNSPLHF	TGTGCCAGCAGCTCACAACAGCTTAATTCACCCCTCCACTTT
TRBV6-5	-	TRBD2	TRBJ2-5	CASRPTLAGGETQYF	TGTGCCAGCAGACCTACGCTAGCGGGAGGGGAGACCCAGTACTTC
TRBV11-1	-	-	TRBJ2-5	CASSLQQASQETQYF	TGTGCCAGCAGCTTACAACAGGCCTCCCAAGAGACCCAGTACTTC
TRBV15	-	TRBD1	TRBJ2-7	CATSGDRAWGQYF	TGTGCCACCAGCGGGGACAGGGCTTGGGGGCAGTACTTC
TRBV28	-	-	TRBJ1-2	CASSLIGVSGYTF	TGTGCCAGCAGTTTAATAGGGGTGAGCGGCTACACCTTC
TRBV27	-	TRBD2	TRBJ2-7	CASSLISGSKSYEQYF	TGTGCCAGCAGTTTGATAAGCGGGAGTAAGTCCTACGAGCAGTACTTC
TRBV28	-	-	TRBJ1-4	CASSSYEKLFF	TGTGCCAGCAGCTCTTATGAAAAACTGTTTTTT
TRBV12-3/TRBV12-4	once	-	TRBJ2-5	CASSSENQETQYF	TGTGCCAGCAGTTCGGAGAACCAAGAGACCCAGTACTTC
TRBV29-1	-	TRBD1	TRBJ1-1	CSVEEGQGVGEAFF	TGCAGCGTTGAAGAGGGTCAGGGGGTGGGTGAAGCTTTCTTT
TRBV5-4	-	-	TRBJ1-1	CASSRQLNTEAFF	TGTGCCAGCAGCCGACAGCTGAACACTGAAGCTTTCTTT
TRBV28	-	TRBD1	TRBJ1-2	CASSPGTGQSYGYTF	TGTGCCAGCAGTCCTGGGACAGGTCAGAGCTATGGCTACACCTTC
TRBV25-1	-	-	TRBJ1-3	CASSDGGRSRSGNTIYF	TGTGCCAGCAGTGATGGAGGACGGTCGCGCTCTGGAAACACCATATATTTT
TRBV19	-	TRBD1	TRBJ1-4	CASSIWGQGPSNEKLFF	TGTGCCAGTAGTATCTGGGGACAGGGGCCGTCTAATGAAAAACTGTTTTTT
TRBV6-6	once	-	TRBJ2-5	CASSPGNQETQYF	TGTGCCAGCTCACCGGGAAACCAAGAGACCCAGTACTTC
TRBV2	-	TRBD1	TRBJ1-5	CASSGDSNQPQHF	TGTGCCAGCAGCGGGGACAGTAATCAGCCCCAGCATTTT
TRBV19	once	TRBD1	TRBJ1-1	CASSIPKGTGTTEAFF	TGTGCCAGTAGTATACCCAAAGGGACAGGGACCACTGAAGCTTTCTTT
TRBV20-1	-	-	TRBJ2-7	CSASSSLSSYEQYF	TGCAGTGCTAGTTCCTCCCTGAGCTCCTACGAGCAGTACTTC
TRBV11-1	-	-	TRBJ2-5	CASSLGGEETQYF	TGTGCCAGCAGCTTAGGCGGGGAAGAGACCCAGTACTTC
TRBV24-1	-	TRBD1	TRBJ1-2	CATSDEGQGRGYTF	TGTGCCACCAGTGACGAGGGACAGGGTAGGGGCTACACCTTC
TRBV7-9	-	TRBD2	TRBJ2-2	CASSPRGERKTGELFF	TGTGCCAGCAGCCCCCGGGGGGAGAGAAAAACCGGGGAGCTGTTTTTT
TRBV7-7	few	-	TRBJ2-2	CASSLASPPTGELFF	TGTGCTAGCAGCTTAGCAAGCCCCCCCACCGGGGAGCTGTTTTTT
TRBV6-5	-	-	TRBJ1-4	CASRRQSPNEKLFF	TGTGCCAGCAGACGACAGTCCCCTAATGAAAAACTGTTTTTT
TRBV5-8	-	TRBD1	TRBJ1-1	CASSPGTGGSDTEAFF	TGTGCCAGCAGCCCCGGGACAGGGGGTTCGGACACTGAAGCTTTCTTT
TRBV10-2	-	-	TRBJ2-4	CASSLPPGTPKNIQYF	TGCGCCAGCAGCCTTCCCCCTGGGACTCCCAAAAACATTCAGTACTTC
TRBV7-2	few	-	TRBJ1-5	CASSPGRGSPQHF	TGTGCCAGCAGCCCGGGCCGGGGATCGCCCCAGCATTTT
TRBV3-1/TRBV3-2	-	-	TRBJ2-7	CASSLSRGHEQYF	TGTGCCAGCAGTCTCTCGCGGGGTCACGAGCAGTACTTC
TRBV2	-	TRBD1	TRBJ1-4	CASSDRHGTGKLFF	TGTGCCAGCAGTGATAGGCACGGGACAGGAAAACTGTTTTTT
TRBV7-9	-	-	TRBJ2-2	CASSFSTSNTGELFF	TGTGCCAGCAGCTTTAGCACTTCGAACACCGGGGAGCTGTTTTTT
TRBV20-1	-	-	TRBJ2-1	CRAGLYNEQFF	TGCAGGGCCGGACTTTACAATGAGCAGTTCTTC
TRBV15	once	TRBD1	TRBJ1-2	CATSREDYRTGDYGYTF	TGTGCCACCAGCAGAGAAGACTATAGAACAGGGGACTATGGCTACACCTTC
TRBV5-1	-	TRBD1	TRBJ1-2	CASSEPGQGLPGSYGYTF	TGCGCCAGCAGCGAACCGGGACAGGGACTTCCGGGGAGCTATGGCTACACCTTC
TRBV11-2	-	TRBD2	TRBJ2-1	CASSLGAIAGVSYNEQFF	TGTGCCAGCAGCTTAGGGGCCATAGCGGGAGTATCCTACAATGAGCAGTTCTTC
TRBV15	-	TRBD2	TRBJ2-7	CATSRGGLAGAEQYF	TGTGCCACCAGCAGAGGCGGACTAGCGGGAGCCGAGCAGTACTTC
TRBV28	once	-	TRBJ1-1	CASSLSYGVGTEAFF	TGTGCCAGCAGTTTATCGTACGGGGTGGGAACTGAAGCTTTCTTT
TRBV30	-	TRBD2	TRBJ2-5	CAWSVRVGAGDSETQYF	TGTGCCTGGAGTGTACGGGTGGGAGCGGGAGATTCGGAGACCCAGTACTTC
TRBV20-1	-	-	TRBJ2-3	CSASLGERTDTQYF	TGCAGTGCTAGTCTCGGGGAGCGCACAGATACGCAGTATTTT
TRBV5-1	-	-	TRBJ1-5	CASDPGRGSNQPQHF	TGCGCCAGCGATCCAGGTAGGGGAAGCAATCAGCCCCAGCATTTT
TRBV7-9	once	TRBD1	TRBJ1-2	CASSLETGGGYGYTF	TGTGCCAGCAGCTTAGAAACAGGGGGCGGCTATGGCTACACCTTC
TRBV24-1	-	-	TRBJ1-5	CATSDPDQPQHF	TGTGCCACCAGTGATCCGGATCAGCCCCAGCATTTT
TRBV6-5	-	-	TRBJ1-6	CASSYRDIGSPLHF	TGTGCCAGCAGTTACCGGGACATTGGTTCACCCCTCCACTTT
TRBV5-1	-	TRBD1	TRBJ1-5	CASSPTGRNQPQHF	TGCGCCAGCAGCCCGACAGGGCGAAATCAGCCCCAGCATTTT
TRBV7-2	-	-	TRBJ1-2	CASSPRSARGAGYGYTF	TGTGCCAGCAGCCCCAGGTCGGCCCGGGGGGCTGGCTATGGCTACACCTTC
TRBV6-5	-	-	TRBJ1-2	CASRSGTTRGGGYTF	TGTGCCAGCCGCTCCGGGACAACCCGGGGGGGTGGCTACACCTTC
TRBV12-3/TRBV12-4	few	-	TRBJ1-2	CASSLIRQGGYTF	TGTGCCAGCAGTTTAATCCGGCAGGGTGGCTACACCTTC
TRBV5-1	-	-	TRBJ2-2	CASQGGVETGELFF	TGCGCCAGCCAAGGAGGGGTTGAGACCGGGGAGCTGTTTTTT
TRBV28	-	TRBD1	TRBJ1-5	CASRIQGENQPQHF	TGTGCCAGCAGAATACAGGGGGAGAATCAGCCCCAGCATTTT
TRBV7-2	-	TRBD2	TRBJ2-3	CASSLVLPSGGARDTQYF	TGTGCCAGCAGCTTAGTACTGCCCAGCGGGGGGGCCCGAGATACGCAGTATTTT
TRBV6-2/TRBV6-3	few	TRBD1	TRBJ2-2	CASSFGQGLGGELFF	TGTGCCAGCAGTTTCGGACAGGGGTTGGGCGGGGAGCTGTTTTTT
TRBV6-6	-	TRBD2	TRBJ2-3	CAGSSTSGLSTDTQYF	TGTGCCGGTTCCTCTACTAGCGGTCTGAGCACAGATACGCAGTATTTT
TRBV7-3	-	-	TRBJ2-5	CASSPEELGTQYF	TGTGCCAGCAGTCCGGAGGAACTTGGGACCCAGTACTTC
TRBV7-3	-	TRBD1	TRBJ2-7	CASSRGQGGEQYF	TGTGCCAGCAGCCGGGGACAGGGCGGCGAGCAGTACTTC
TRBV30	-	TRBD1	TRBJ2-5	CAGDRQGDPRETQYF	TGTGCCGGGGACAGGCAGGGGGATCCAAGGGAGACCCAGTACTTC
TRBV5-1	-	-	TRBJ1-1	CASSLGPQGNTEAFF	TGCGCCAGCAGCTTGGGACCACAGGGCAACACTGAAGCTTTCTTT
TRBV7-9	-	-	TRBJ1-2	CASSDIRDFNYGYTF	TGTGCCAGCAGCGATATTAGGGACTTCAACTATGGCTACACCTTC